Listed below are T cell receptor beta chains from one sample, sequenced in a study of cytomegalovirus exposure and HLA in healthy donors. Assay used: immunoSEQ multiplex PCR; TCRdb lists only in-frame clones, some missing. The sample comprises roughly 220,000 clones, 70% to 80% of which are singletons, and 1.8% rests with the top ten. Sequenced material: PBMCs. Receptors were obtained from a woman in her thirties in good health and CMV-seronegative. CDR3s include the opening cysteine and the closing phenylalanine or tryptophan. The D gene is left open where the match is weak. A clone size is listed for some rows: how often the clone was seen (once, few, many), or a class if it is expanded.

CDR3aa,CDR3nt,d_gene,abundance,j_gene,len,v_gene
CSARSRGGYTF,TGCAGTGCTAGATCCCGCGGAGGCTACACCTTC,-,-,TRBJ1-2,11,TRBV20-1
CASSQHTSSYNEQFF,TGTGCCAGTAGTCAACATACCAGCTCCTACAATGAGCAGTTCTTC,-,-,TRBJ2-1,15,TRBV19
CASSPRSHDTEAFF,TGTGCCAGCTCACCACGGAGTCATGACACTGAAGCTTTCTTT,-,-,TRBJ1-1,14,TRBV18
CASSLAWRLPPERRTYNEQFF,TGCGCCAGCAGCTTGGCCTGGAGGCTACCCCCCGAGCGGAGAACCTACAATGAGCAGTTCTTC,-,-,TRBJ2-1,21,TRBV5-1
CASGLVRVNEQFF,TGTGCTAGTGGTTTGGTCAGGGTCAATGAGCAGTTCTTC,-,-,TRBJ2-1,13,TRBV12-5
CASSRSGSRTGELFF,TGTGCCAGCAGTCGTAGCGGGAGCCGCACCGGGGAGCTGTTTTTT,TRBD2,-,TRBJ2-2,15,TRBV6-6
CASSPTGETYEQYF,TGTGCCAGCAGCCCGACGGGGGAGACTTACGAGCAGTACTTC,-,-,TRBJ2-7,14,TRBV5-4
CASSLVLQRDITDTQYF,TGTGCCAGCAGCTTGGTTCTCCAGCGGGACATCACAGATACGCAGTATTTT,-,-,TRBJ2-3,17,TRBV5-4
CASSSRDRVSAFF,TGTGCCAGCAGTTCCCGGGACAGGGTTTCAGCTTTCTTT,TRBD1,-,TRBJ1-1,13,TRBV7-8
CASGESFGPYEQYF,TGTGCCAGCGGGGAGTCCTTCGGGCCCTACGAGCAGTACTTC,-,-,TRBJ2-7,14,TRBV6-1
CASSGQNTDTQYF,TGTGCCAGCAGTGGACAGAACACAGATACGCAGTATTTT,-,-,TRBJ2-3,13,TRBV2
CASSEAGVWEKLFF,TGTGCCAGCAGTGAGGCGGGGGTTTGGGAAAAACTGTTTTTT,-,-,TRBJ1-4,14,TRBV2
CATSTPSRGVYGYTF,TGTGCCACCAGCACCCCCTCCAGGGGTGTCTATGGCTACACCTTC,-,-,TRBJ1-2,15,TRBV15
CASSLRVTDFNQPQHF,TGTGCCAGCAGCTTAAGGGTGACAGACTTTAATCAGCCCCAGCATTTT,-,-,TRBJ1-5,16,TRBV5-6
CASSKRTSGDPGELFF,TGTGCCAGCAGCAAACGGACTAGCGGGGATCCCGGGGAGCTGTTTTTT,-,few,TRBJ2-2,16,TRBV21-1
CASRTGTNTEAFF,TGTGCCAGCAGGACAGGGACGAACACTGAAGCTTTCTTT,TRBD1,-,TRBJ1-1,13,TRBV6-1
CASSLSSISYNEQFF,TGCGCCAGCAGCCTTTCTAGCATCTCCTACAATGAGCAGTTCTTC,-,-,TRBJ2-1,15,TRBV5-1
CSVAKGENTEAFF,TGCAGCGTGGCTAAGGGGGAAAACACTGAAGCTTTCTTT,-,-,TRBJ1-1,13,TRBV29-1
CSGKQVMNTEAFF,TGCAGCGGCAAACAGGTCATGAACACTGAAGCTTTCTTT,-,few,TRBJ1-1,13,TRBV29-1
CASSLGFTTSGVQPEQFF,TGTGCCAGCAGCTTAGGGTTTACGACTAGCGGGGTCCAACCGGAGCAGTTCTTC,TRBD2,-,TRBJ2-1,18,TRBV11-2
CASRVLGADTQYF,TGTGCCAGCAGGGTCCTAGGTGCAGATACGCAGTATTTT,-,-,TRBJ2-3,13,TRBV6-5
CASGFDRTGVGYGYTF,TGTGCTAGTGGTTTTGATAGGACAGGGGTGGGCTATGGCTACACCTTC,TRBD1,-,TRBJ1-2,16,TRBV12-5
CASRGQETYEQYF,TGTGCCAGCAGAGGACAGGAGACTTACGAGCAGTACTTC,TRBD1,-,TRBJ2-7,13,TRBV2
CASSQLAGGDNEQFF,TGTGCCAGCAGTCAACTAGCGGGAGGGGACAATGAGCAGTTCTTC,TRBD2,-,TRBJ2-1,15,TRBV27
CASSRTGEITGELFF,TGCGCCAGCAGCCGGACAGGGGAGATTACCGGGGAGCTGTTTTTT,TRBD1,-,TRBJ2-2,15,TRBV5-1
CASSRSESYEQYF,TGTGCCAGCAGCCGCTCGGAGTCCTACGAGCAGTACTTC,-,-,TRBJ2-7,13,TRBV7-2
CASSPRPYSSYEQYF,TGCGCCAGCAGCCCTCGACCGTATAGCTCCTACGAGCAGTACTTC,-,-,TRBJ2-7,15,TRBV5-1
CASSLVGSGYNSPLHF,TGTGCCAGCAGCTTGGTGGGCAGTGGATATAATTCACCCCTCCACTTT,-,-,TRBJ1-6,16,TRBV5-4